Reported below is one T cell receptor (beta chain). Its antigen is not identified. The V and J ends lost 6 bases and 0 bases, in that order; junction bases with no gene match: 5. The CDR3 spans 14 residues. Germline V gene data show CDR1 as MNHNY and CDR2 as SVGAGI (reference sequence). The data belong to a study of human T cells and chemical hapten exposure. On the study more broadly: On about 2 cm by about 2 cm of upper inner arm skin, sensitization was performed with 2% DPC.

Study-level findings and limits: Relative to controls, expanded TCRs formed significantly more large CDR3 similarity clusters. Those TCRs sitting above 1 in 1000 frequency stayed the same with DPC sensitization.

The library labeled individual cDNA molecules by adding unique molecular identifiers to them. TCRdb passed the RACE reads through MiXCR, listing each CDR3 protein once. Here the sample spans around 74,000 distinct CDR3 sequences, approximately 32% being singletons. This sample's time point: patch test 1, 2 weeks after DPC sensitization. The treatment: therapeutic diphenylcyclopropenone sensitization with weekly scalp DPC. This rearrangement joins TRBV6-6 to TRBJ2-7; 7 nucleotides align to TRBD2. The material sequenced was whole blood, taken in connection with sensitization to the hapten diphenylcyclopropenone (DPC). This sequence was found in a man in his forties with alopecia areata. Some clones in this sample may be carry-over from other donors' samples. CDR3 loop: CASRYLADSYEQYF. Here the CDR3 DNA reads TGTGCCAGCAGGTACCTAGCGGACTCCTACGAGCAGTACTTC.